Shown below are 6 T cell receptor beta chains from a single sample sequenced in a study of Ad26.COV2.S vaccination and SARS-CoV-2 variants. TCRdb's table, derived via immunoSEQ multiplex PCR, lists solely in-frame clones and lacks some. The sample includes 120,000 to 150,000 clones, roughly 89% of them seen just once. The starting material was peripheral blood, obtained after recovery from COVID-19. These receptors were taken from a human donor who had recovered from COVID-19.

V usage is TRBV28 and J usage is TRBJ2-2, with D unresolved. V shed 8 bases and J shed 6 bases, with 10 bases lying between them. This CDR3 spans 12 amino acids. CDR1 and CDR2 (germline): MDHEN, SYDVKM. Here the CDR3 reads CASRSRPGELFF. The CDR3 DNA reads TGTGCCAGCCGGAGCAGACCCGGGGAGCTGTTTTTT.

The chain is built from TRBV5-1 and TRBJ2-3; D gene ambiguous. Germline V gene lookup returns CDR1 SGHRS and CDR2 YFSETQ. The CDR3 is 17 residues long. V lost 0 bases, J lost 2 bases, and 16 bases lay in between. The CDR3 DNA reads TGCGCCAGCAGCTTGGAACAGCTATTCCCAGTCACAGATACGCAGTATTTT. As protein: CASSLEQLFPVTDTQYF. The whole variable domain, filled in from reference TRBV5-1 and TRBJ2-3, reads KAGVTQTPRYLIKTRGQQVTLSCSPISGHRSVSWYQQTPGQGLQFLFEYFSETQRNKGNFPGRFSGRQFSNSRSEMNVSTLELGDSALYLCASSLEQLFPVTDTQYFGPGTRLTVL.

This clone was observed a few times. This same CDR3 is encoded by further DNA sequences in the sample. The CDR3 coding sequence is TGTGCCAGCCGAGGGGGCACTGAAGCTTTCTTT. Protein sequence: CASRGGTEAFF. The rearrangement joins TRBV3-1 (or the pseudogene TRBV3-2) to TRBJ1-1, with TRBD1 as a possible D gene (6 bases). Germline loops: CDR1 LGHDT, CDR2 YNNKEL (reference sequence). The CDR3 is 11 residues long. The germline V and J ends were trimmed by 8 bases and 4 bases, with 8 bases remaining between them.

The CDR3 is CASSLVDNEQFF. For the CDR3, the DNA is TGTGCCAGCAGTTTAGTGGATAATGAGCAGTTCTTC. The chain combines TRBV12-3 or TRBV12-4 with TRBJ2-1; D gene unclear. This CDR3 is 12 amino acids long. Trimming left V 1 base short and J 7 bases short, with 5 bases between.

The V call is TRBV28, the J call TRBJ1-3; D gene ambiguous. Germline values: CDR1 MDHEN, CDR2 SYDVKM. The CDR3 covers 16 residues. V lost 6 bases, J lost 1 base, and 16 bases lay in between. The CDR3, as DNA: TGTGCCAGCAGCCCCCCCCGGGCTCGGTCTGGAAACACCATATATTTT. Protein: CASSPPRARSGNTIYF.

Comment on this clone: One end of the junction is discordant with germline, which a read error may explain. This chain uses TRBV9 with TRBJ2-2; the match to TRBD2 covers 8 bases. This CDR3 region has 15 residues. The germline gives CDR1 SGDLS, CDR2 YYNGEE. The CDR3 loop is CASSVAGHRTGELFF. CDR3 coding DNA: TGTGCCAGCAGTGTAGCGGGGCATCGTACCGGGGAGCTGTTTTTT.